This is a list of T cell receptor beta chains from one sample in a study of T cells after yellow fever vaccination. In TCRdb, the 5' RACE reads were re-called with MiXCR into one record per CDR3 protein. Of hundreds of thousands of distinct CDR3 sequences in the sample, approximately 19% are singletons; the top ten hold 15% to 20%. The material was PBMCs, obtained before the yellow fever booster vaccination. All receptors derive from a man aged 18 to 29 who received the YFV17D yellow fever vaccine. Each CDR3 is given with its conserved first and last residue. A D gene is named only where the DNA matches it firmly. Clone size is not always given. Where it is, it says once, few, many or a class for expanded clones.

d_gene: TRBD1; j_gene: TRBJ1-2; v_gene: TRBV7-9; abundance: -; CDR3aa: CASSLAGGGRNYGYTF; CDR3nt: TGTGCCAGCAGCTTGGCAGGGGGCGGAAGAAACTATGGCTACACCTTC
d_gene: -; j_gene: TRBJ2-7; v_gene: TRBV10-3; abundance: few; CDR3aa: CAISEPARTPYEQYF; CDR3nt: TGTGCCATCAGTGAGCCTGCCCGGACACCTTACGAGCAGTACTTC
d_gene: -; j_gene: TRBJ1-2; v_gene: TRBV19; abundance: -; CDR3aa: CASRSRGYGYTF; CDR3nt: TGTGCCAGTCGGTCTCGGGGCTATGGCTACACCTTC
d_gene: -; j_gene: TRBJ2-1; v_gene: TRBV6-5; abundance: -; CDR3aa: CASDGGSEQFF; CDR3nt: TGTGCCAGCGATGGGGGCTCCGAGCAGTTCTTC
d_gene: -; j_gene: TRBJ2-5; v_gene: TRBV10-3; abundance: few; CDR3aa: CATTGGGRETQYF; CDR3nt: TGTGCCACCACAGGGGGGGGGCGAGAGACCCAGTACTTC
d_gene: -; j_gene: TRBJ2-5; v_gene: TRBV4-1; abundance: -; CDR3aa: CASSHPGWETQYF; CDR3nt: TGCGCCAGCAGCCATCCAGGGTGGGAGACCCAGTACTTC
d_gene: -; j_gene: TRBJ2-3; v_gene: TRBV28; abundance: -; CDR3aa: CASTDMDFAETDTQYF; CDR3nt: TGTGCCAGCACCGATATGGACTTCGCCGAGACAGATACGCAGTATTTT
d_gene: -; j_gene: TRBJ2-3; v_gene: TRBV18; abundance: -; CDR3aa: CANCADYLSTDTQYF; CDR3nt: TGTGCCAACTGTGCGGACTATCTTAGCACAGATACGCAGTATTTT
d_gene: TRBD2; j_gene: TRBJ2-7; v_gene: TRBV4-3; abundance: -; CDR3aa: CASSLIAGPYEQYF; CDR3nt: TGCGCCAGCAGCCTAATAGCGGGGCCCTACGAGCAGTACTTC
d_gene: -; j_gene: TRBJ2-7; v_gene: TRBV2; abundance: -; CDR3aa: CASSEAHGSYEQYF; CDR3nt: TGTGCCAGCAGTGAAGCGCACGGCTCCTACGAGCAGTACTTC
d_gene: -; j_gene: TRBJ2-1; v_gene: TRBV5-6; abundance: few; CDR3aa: CASSWAREYEQFF; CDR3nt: TGTGCCAGCAGCTGGGCCAGGGAATATGAGCAGTTCTTC
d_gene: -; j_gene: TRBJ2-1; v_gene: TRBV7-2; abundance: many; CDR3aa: CASSRDSPNEQFF; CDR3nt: TGTGCCAGCAGCCGGGACTCCCCCAATGAGCAGTTCTTC
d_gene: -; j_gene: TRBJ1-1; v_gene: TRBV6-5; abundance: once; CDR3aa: CASSYYRKMNTEAFF; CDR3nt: TGTGCCAGCAGTTATTACCGGAAGATGAACACTGAAGCTTTCTTT
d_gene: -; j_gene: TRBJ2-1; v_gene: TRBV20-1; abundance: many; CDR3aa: CSARGRYNEQFF; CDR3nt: TGCAGTGCTAGAGGACGTTACAATGAGCAGTTCTTC
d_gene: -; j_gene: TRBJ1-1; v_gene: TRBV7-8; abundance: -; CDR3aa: CASSLITVMNTEAFF; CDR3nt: TGTGCCAGCAGCTTAATCACAGTTATGAACACTGAAGCTTTCTTT
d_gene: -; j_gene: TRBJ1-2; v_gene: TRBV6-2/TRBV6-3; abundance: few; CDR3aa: CASSFPGAYGYTF; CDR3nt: TGTGCCAGCAGCTTTCCCGGTGCCTATGGCTACACCTTC
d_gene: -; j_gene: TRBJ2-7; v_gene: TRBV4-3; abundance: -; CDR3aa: CASSHHTGFRYEQYF; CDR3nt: TGCGCCAGCAGCCACCACACAGGGTTCAGATACGAGCAGTACTTC
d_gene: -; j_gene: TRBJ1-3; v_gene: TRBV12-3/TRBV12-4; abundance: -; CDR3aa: CASSRNTIYF; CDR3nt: TGTGCCAGCAGCCGAAACACCATATATTTT
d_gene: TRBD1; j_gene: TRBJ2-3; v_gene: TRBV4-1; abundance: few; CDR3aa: CASSEWTGGTDTQYF; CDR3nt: TGCGCCAGCAGCGAATGGACAGGGGGCACAGATACGCAGTATTTT
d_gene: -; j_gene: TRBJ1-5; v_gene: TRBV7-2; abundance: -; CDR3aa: CASSPATGRGNQPQHF; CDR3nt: TGTGCCAGCAGCCCCGCGACGGGAAGGGGCAATCAGCCCCAGCATTTT
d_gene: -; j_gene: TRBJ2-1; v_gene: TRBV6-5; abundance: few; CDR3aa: CASTEGGGLNEQFF; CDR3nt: TGTGCCAGCACCGAGGGGGGGGGATTGAATGAGCAGTTCTTC
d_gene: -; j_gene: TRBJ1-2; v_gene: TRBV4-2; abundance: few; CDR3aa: CASSQDIATGSFYGYTF; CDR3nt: TGTGCCAGCAGCCAAGATATAGCGACAGGCTCTTTCTATGGCTACACCTTC
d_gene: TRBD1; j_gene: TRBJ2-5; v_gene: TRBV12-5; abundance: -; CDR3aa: CASGPDRGRQETQYF; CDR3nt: TGTGCTAGTGGCCCGGACAGGGGGCGGCAAGAGACCCAGTACTTC
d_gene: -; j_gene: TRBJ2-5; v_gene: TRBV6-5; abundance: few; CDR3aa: CASSWDVRGLETQYF; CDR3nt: TGTGCCAGCAGTTGGGACGTGAGGGGCTTAGAGACCCAGTACTTC
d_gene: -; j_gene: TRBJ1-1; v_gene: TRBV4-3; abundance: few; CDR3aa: CASSQVEGEMNTEAFF; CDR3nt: TGCGCCAGCAGCCAAGTGGAGGGGGAGATGAACACTGAAGCTTTCTTT
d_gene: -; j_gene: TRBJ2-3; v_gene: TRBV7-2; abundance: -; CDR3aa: CASSDRPDTQYF; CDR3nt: TGTGCCAGCAGCGACCGACCCGATACGCAGTATTTT
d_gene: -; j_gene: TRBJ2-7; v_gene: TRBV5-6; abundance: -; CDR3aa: CASSRFTGTVGYEQYF; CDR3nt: TGTGCCAGCAGCCGATTCACCGGGACGGTAGGCTACGAGCAGTACTTC
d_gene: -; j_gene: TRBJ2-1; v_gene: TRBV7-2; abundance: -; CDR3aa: CASSLGRVGWYEQFF; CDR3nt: TGTGCCAGCAGCTTAGGCAGGGTGGGGTGGTATGAGCAGTTCTTC
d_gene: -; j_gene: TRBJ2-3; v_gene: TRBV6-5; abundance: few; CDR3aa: CASKWTFTDTQYF; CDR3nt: TGTGCCAGCAAGTGGACCTTCACAGATACGCAGTATTTT
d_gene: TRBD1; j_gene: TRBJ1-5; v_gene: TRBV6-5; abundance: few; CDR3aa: CASSQGQASNQPQHF; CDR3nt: TGTGCCAGCAGTCAGGGACAGGCTAGCAATCAGCCCCAGCATTTT
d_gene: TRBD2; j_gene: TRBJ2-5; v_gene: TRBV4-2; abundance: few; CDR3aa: CASSVSFGGAGETQYF; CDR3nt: TGTGCCAGCAGCGTCAGCTTCGGGGGGGCCGGGGAGACCCAGTACTTC
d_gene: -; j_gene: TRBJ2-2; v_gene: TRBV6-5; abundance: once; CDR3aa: CASSYRTANTGELFF; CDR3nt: TGTGCCAGCAGTTACAGGACTGCGAACACCGGGGAGCTGTTTTTT
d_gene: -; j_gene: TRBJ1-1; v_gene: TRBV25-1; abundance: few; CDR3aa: CASSEIGDRENTEAFF; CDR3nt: TGTGCCAGCAGTGAAATTGGGGACCGAGAGAACACTGAAGCTTTCTTT
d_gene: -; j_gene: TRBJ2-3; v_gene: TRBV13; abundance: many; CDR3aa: CASSLALSTQYF; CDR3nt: TGTGCCAGCAGCTTAGCGCTGAGTACGCAGTATTTT
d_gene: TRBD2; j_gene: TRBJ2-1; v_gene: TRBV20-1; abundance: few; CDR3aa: CSAKPAGGYNEQFF; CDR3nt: TGCAGTGCTAAGCCAGCGGGGGGGTACAATGAGCAGTTCTTC
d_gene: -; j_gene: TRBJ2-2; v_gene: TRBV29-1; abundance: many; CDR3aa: CSVGGPSLGSGELFF; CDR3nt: TGCAGCGTTGGGGGACCCTCACTCGGATCCGGGGAGCTGTTTTTT
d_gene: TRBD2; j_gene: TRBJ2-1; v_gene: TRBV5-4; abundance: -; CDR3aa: CASTPGGYNEQFF; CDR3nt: TGTGCCAGCACCCCGGGGGGTTACAATGAGCAGTTCTTC
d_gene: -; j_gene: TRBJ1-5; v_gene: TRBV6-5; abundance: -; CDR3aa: CASSSTQGQPQHF; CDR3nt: TGTGCCAGCAGTTCAACTCAGGGTCAGCCCCAGCATTTT
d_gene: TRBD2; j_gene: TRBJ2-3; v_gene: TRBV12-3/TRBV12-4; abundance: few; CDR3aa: CASSLALAGGLTDTQYF; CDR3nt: TGTGCCAGCAGTTTAGCACTAGCGGGGGGATTGACAGATACGCAGTATTTT
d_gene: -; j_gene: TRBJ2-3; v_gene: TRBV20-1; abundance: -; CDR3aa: CSAPKPQGLDTQYF; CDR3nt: TGCAGTGCTCCAAAACCCCAGGGGTTGGATACGCAGTATTTT
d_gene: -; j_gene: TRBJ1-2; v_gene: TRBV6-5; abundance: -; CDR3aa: CASSYSYNDYGYTF; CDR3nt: TGTGCCAGCAGTTACTCGTACAACGACTATGGCTACACCTTC
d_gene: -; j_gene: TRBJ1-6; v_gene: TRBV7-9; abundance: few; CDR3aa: CASTNREKGNSPLHF; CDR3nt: TGTGCCAGCACCAACAGGGAAAAAGGAAATTCACCCCTCCACTTT
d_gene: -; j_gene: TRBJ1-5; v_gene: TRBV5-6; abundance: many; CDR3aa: CASSENLHQPQHF; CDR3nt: TGTGCCAGCAGCGAAAACTTACACCAGCCCCAGCATTTT
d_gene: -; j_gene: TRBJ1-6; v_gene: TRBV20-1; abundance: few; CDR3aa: CSAGAGLYNSPLHF; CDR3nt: TGCAGTGCTGGGGCGGGGCTCTATAATTCACCCCTCCACTTT
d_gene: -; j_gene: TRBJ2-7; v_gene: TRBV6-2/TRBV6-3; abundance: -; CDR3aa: CASTPTDPPVEEQYF; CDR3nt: TGTGCCAGCACCCCCACTGACCCGCCCGTTGAGGAGCAGTACTTC
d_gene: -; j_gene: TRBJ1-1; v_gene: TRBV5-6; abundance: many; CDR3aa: CASSLGVTEAFF; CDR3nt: TGTGCCAGCAGCCTGGGGGTCACTGAAGCTTTCTTT
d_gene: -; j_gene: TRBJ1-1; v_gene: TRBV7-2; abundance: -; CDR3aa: CASSPVGTHLGTFF; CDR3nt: TGTGCCAGCAGTCCAGTCGGGACGCACCTAGGTACTTTCTTT
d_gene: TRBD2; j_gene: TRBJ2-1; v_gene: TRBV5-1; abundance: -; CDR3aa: CASSLLAGGLNEQFF; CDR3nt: TGCGCCAGCAGCTTACTAGCGGGGGGGCTCAATGAGCAGTTCTTC
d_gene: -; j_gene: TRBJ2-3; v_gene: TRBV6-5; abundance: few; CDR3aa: CASSYYGGSQTDTQYF; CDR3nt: TGTGCCAGCAGTTACTACGGGGGCTCCCAGACAGATACGCAGTATTTT